What follows are 7 T cell receptor beta chains derived from one specimen sequenced in a study of blood T cell repertoires in COVID-19. Sequencing was performed with immunoSEQ multiplex PCR; in TCRdb, only in-frame clones are kept and a portion is missing. The sample consists of 160,000 or so clones, roughly 84% of them appearing once. Input material: peripheral blood. These receptors all come from a woman between 45 and 65 years old with acute or convalescent COVID-19.

V and J are TRBV7-3 and TRBJ2-1; TRBD2 might be the D (6 bases). The germline V gene has CDR1 SGHTA and CDR2 FQGTGA. The CDR3 totals 17 residues. V was clipped by 4 bases and J by 9 bases, with 25 bases between them. CDR3 sequence reads: CASSSQETSFMSSEQFF. CDR3 nucleotides: TGTGCCAGCAGCTCTCAGGAGACTAGTTTTATGTCGAGTGAGCAGTTCTTC. Combining the CDR3 with reference TRBV7-3 and TRBJ2-1 gives the whole variable domain GAGVSQTPSNKVTEKGKYVELRCDPISGHTALYWYRQSLGQGPEFLIYFQGTGAADDSGLPNDRFFAVRPEGSVSTLKIQRTERGDSAVYLCASSSQETSFMSSEQFFGPGTRLTVL.

The chain carries TRBV4-3 and TRBJ2-1; TRBD1 matches at 10 bases. CDR3 length: 17 amino acids. V was pared by 1 base and J by 5 bases, with 8 bases of the junction left unmatched. Germline V gene lookup returns CDR1 LGHNA and CDR2 YSLEER. This CDR3 reads CASSQGDRGRADNEQFF. The CDR3 region has the DNA TGCGCCAGCAGCCAAGGTGACAGGGGGCGAGCTGACAATGAGCAGTTCTTC.

The chain employs TRBV5-4 and TRBJ1-6, with D possibly being TRBD1 (5 bases). Looked up from germline, CDR1 is SGHNT and CDR2 is YYREEE (reference sequence). With 2 bases removed from V and 10 bases from J, the gap between germline ends came to 16 bases. The CDR3 has 15 residues. CDR3 loop: CASSLDSMGGSPLHF. The CDR3 coding sequence is TGTGCCAGCAGCTTAGACAGCATGGGGGGATCACCCCTCCACTTT.

This clone was recorded only once. This chain joins TRBV4-1 and TRBJ1-5; 7 bases fit TRBD1. CDR1 is MGHRA, CDR2 YSYEKL, per germline. V shed 4 bases and J 0 bases; nucleotides not matched to a gene: 6. CDR3 length: 16 amino acids. CDR3 residues: CASSPGTAYSNQPQHF. In DNA, the CDR3 is TGCGCCAGCAGCCCTGGGACAGCTTATAGCAATCAGCCCCAGCATTTT.

The chain is built from TRBV9 and TRBJ2-2; the match to TRBD1 covers 7 bases. Germline V gene data show CDR1 as SGDLS and CDR2 as YYNGEE. J gave up 4 bases and V 1 base, and 4 bases lay outside the gene matches. The CDR3 has 15 residues. In nucleotides, the CDR3 is TGTGCCAGCAGCGTAAGACAGGGTACCACCGGGGAGCTGTTTTTT. It specifies CASSVRQGTTGELFF. The full variable domain, in which reference TRBV9 and TRBJ2-2 provide the parts outside the CDR3, is DSGVTQTPKHLITATGQRVTLRCSPRSGDLSVYWYQQSLDQGLQFLIQYYNGEERAKGNILERFSAQQFPDLHSELNLSSLELGDSALYFCASSVRQGTTGELFFGEGSRLTVL.

CDR3 sequence (DNA): TGTGCCAGCAGCTTAATGGGGGGGGTTAACACCGGGGAGCTGTTTTTT. Its translation: CASSLMGGVNTGELFF. The V and J genes are TRBV7-2 and TRBJ2-2; 7 bases align to TRBD2. J was trimmed by 2 bases and V by 2 bases; bases with no gene match: 5. The length of the CDR3 is 16 residues. CDR1 and CDR2 (germline): SGHTA, FQGNSA.

This clone was found once. This chain joins TRBV6-5 and TRBJ1-2, with 7 bases identical to TRBD1. Germline V gene data show CDR1 as MNHEY and CDR2 as SVGAGI. V trimming: 6 bases; J trimming: 8 bases; junction bases outside the gene matches: 9. CDR3 length: 13 residues. As DNA, the CDR3 is TGTGCCAGCAGATGGGGACAGACCGGGGGCTACACCTTC. This encodes CASRWGQTGGYTF.